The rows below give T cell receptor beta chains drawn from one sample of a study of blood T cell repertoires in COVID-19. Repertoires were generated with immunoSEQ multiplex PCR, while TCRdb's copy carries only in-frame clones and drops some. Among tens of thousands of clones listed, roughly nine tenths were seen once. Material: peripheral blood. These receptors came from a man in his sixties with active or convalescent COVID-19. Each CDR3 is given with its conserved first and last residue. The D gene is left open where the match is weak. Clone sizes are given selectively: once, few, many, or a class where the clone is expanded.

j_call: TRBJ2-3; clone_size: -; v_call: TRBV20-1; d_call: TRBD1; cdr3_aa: CSASLRQGVTDTQYF; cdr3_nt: TGCAGTGCTAGTTTGAGACAGGGGGTCACAGATACGCAGTATTTT
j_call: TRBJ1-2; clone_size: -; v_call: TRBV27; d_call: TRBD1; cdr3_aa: CASSDRASNYGYTF; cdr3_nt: TGTGCCAGCAGCGACAGGGCCTCTAACTATGGCTACACCTTC
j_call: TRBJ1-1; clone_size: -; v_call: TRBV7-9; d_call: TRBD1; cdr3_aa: CASSLARDRGTEAFF; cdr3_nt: TGTGCCAGCAGCTTAGCGCGGGACAGGGGGACTGAAGCTTTCTTT
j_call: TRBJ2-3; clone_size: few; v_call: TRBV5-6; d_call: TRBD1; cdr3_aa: CASSLRVSGGDTQYF; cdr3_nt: TGTGCCAGCAGCTTGCGGGTTTCAGGGGGAGATACGCAGTATTTT
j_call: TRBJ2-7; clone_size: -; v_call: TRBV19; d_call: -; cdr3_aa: CASSKSQAGKNEQYF; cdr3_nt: TGTGCCAGTAGCAAGTCGCAGGCGGGTAAGAACGAGCAGTACTTC
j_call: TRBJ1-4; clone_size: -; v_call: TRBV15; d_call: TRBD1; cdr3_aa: CATSRVKGGQEKLFF; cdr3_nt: TGTGCCACCAGCAGAGTGAAAGGGGGCCAGGAAAAACTGTTTTTT
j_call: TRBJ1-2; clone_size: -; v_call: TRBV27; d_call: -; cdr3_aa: CASSLSGDYGYTF; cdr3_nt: TGTGCCAGCAGTTTATCGGGAGACTATGGCTACACCTTC
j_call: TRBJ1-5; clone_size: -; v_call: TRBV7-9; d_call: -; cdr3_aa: CASSLSNQPQHF; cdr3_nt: TGTGCCAGCAGCCTAAGCAATCAGCCCCAGCATTTT
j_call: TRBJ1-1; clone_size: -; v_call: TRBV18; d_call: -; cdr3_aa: CASSGRTVNTEAFF; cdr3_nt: TGTGCCAGCTCAGGAAGGACAGTGAACACTGAAGCTTTCTTT
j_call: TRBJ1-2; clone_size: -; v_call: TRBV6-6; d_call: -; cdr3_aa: CASAAANYGYTF; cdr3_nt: TGTGCCAGCGCGGCAGCTAACTATGGCTACACCTTC
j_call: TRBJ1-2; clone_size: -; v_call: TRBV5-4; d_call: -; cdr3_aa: CASSLSGSGPYGYTF; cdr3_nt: TGTGCCAGCAGCTTGAGCGGTTCAGGACCTTATGGCTACACCTTC
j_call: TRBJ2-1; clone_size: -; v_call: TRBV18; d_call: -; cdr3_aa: CASSPRGSSYNEQFF; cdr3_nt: TGTGCCAGCTCACCCCGGGGAAGCTCCTACAATGAGCAGTTCTTC
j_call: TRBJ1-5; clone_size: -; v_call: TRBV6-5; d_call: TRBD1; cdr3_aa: CASSRTGPGNQPQHF; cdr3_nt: TGTGCCAGCAGCCGGACAGGGCCAGGCAATCAGCCCCAGCATTTT
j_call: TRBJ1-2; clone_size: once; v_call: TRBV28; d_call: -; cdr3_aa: CASRDGGNYGYTF; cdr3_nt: TGTGCCAGCAGGGACGGGGGTAACTATGGCTACACCTTC
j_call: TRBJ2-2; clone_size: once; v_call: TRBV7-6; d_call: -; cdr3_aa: CASSLASARGTGELFF; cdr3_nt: TGTGCCAGCAGCTTAGCCAGTGCTCGCGGCACCGGGGAGCTGTTTTTT
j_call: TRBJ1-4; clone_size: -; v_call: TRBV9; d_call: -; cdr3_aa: CASSAFTTSRNEKLFF; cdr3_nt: TGTGCCAGCAGCGCTTTCACGACTTCTCGGAATGAAAAACTGTTTTTT
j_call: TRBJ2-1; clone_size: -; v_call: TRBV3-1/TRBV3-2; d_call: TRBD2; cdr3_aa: CASSPLPAGGEGEQFF; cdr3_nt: TGTGCCAGCAGCCCACTGCCTGCGGGGGGCGAGGGGGAGCAGTTCTTC
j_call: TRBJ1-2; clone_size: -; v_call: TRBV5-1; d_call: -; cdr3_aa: CASSAGTIYGYTF; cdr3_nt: TGCGCCAGCAGCGCCGGGACAATTTATGGCTACACCTTC
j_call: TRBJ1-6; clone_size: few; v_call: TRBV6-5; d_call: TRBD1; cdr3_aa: CARAPGQGMNSPLHF; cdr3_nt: TGTGCCAGGGCTCCGGGACAGGGGATGAATTCACCCCTCCACTTT
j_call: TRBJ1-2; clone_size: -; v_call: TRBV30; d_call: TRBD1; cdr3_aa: CAWRGGQSGYTF; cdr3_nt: TGTGCCTGGAGGGGGGGACAGTCTGGCTACACCTTC